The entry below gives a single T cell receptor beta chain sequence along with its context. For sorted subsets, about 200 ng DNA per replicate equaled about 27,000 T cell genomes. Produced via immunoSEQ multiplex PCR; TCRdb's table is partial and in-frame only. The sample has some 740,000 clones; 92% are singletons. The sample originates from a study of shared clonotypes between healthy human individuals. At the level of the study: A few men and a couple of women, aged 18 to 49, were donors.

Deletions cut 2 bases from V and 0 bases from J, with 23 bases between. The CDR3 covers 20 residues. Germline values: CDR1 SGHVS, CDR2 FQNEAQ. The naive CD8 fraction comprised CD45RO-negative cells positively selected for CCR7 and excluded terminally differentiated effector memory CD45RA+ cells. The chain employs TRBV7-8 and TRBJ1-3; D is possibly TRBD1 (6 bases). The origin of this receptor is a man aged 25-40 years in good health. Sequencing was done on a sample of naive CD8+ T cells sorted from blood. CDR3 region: CASSLTGWGPARGSGNTIYF. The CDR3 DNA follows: TGTGCCAGCAGCTTAACTGGATGGGGGCCCGCTCGGGGCTCTGGAAACACCATATATTTT.